The clone carrying this TCR beta chain was detected many times. This record belongs to a study of T cell repertoires in cytomegalovirus infection. Study as a whole: It was the public TCR beta signatures that indicated both CMV infection and matching HLA type.

V dropped 5 bases and J dropped 2; count of bases not matched to a gene: 5. This CDR3 region has 15 residues. Germline V gene sequence: CDR1 SGHTA, CDR2 FQGTGA. TCRdb reanalysed the reads using MiXCR and keeps one entry per CDR3 protein. The data contain 600,000 to 800,000 distinct CDR3 sequences, 20% to 30% of them seen just once; the ten biggest clones take up 6.5% to 10%. The source material was CD8+ T cells from PBMCs. V and J are TRBV7-3 and TRBJ2-4; TRBD2 aligns across 8 bases. This receptor was identified in a human donor in good health (CMV status not recorded). Some clones in this sample may be carry-over from other donors' samples. CDR3 bases: TGTGCCAGCAGCCTATCGGGGGGGTCCAAAAACATTCAGTACTTC. Translated: CASSLSGGSKNIQYF.